This T cell receptor (beta chain) appears in the sequencing data of a study of regulatory T cells in long-lasting Graves disease. Study details: Graves' patients, newly diagnosed, had taken antithyroid drugs under 3 months.

The CDR3 covers 13 residues. The germline V gene has CDR1 LNHDA and CDR2 SQIVND (reference sequence). V shed 3 bases and J shed 6 bases, with 9 bases lying between them. The time point was: newly diagnosed GD, antithyroid drugs for less than 3 months. From PBMCs, RNA was extracted and then used to make the TCR library. Researchers made TCR beta libraries by using iRepertoire HTBI primers and running Arm-PCR on CDR3 regions. Each CDR3 protein gets one entry after TCRdb re-called the multiplex PCR reads with MiXCR. Among 510,000 or so distinct CDR3 sequences listed, more than 10% were seen once. On this clonotype itself: Its antigen is not known.

Broader study findings: Limited samples may have lowered accuracy.

This same sample was also part of a study on T cells in Graves' hyperthyroidism and ophthalmopathy. This second study says: In the first-round RT-PCR of the TCR CDR3, the HTBI primer set was used.

This rearrangement joins TRBV19 to TRBJ2-1; no clear D. The source material was peripheral blood mononuclear cells (PBMCs), sampled at new diagnosis, from a patient treated with antithyroid drugs. This receptor was obtained from a woman aged 25 to 45 with Graves disease. CDR3 bases: TGTGCCAGTAGTATGGGTAGGTCCAATGAGCAGTTCTTC. Encoded protein: CASSMGRSNEQFF.